The 26 T cell receptor beta chains presented below share a single source sample, sequenced in a study of PD-1 blockade in classical Hodgkin lymphoma. Clones were read by immunoSEQ multiplex PCR, and TCRdb kept only the in-frame ones, dropping some. This table holds under 20,000 clones, approximately 84% found once. Every patient had relapsed following autologous stem cell transplantation, and cohorts differed in brentuximab vedotin exposure. The source material was peripheral blood mononuclear cells (PBMCs), sampled at baseline. The receptors originated from a human donor with classical Hodgkin lymphoma.

V is TRBV19 and J is TRBJ2-1, with 10 bases fitting TRBD2. Germline V gives CDR1 LNHDA, CDR2 SQIVND (reference sequence). J lost 5 bases, V lost 5 bases, and 6 bases had no gene match. The CDR3 runs 15 residues. The CDR3 region has the DNA TGTGCCAGTAGTGCTACCGGGACTAGCGACAATGAGCAGTTCTTC. Translated: CASSATGTSDNEQFF.

By sample share, this clone is medium-sized. The CDR3, as DNA: TGTGCCAGCAGCCCGACACTAGCGGGGACAAACAATGAGCAGTTCTTC. Amino acid sequence: CASSPTLAGTNNEQFF. This chain links TRBV5-4 with TRBJ2-1, with 10 bases aligning to TRBD2. Germline V lookup: CDR1 SGHNT, CDR2 YYREEE (reference sequence). The V and J ends lost 4 bases and 5 bases, in that order; junction bases with no gene match: 9. CDR3 size: 16 residues.

This sequence joins TRBV30 and TRBJ1-1; the D is unclear. From germline, CDR1 is GTSNPN and CDR2 SVGIG (reference sequence). The V and J ends lost 2 bases and 4 bases respectively, with 8 bases between them. The CDR3 sequence is 12 residues long. CDR3 DNA: TGTGCCTGGAGTCCGCCAAGCACTGAAGCTTTCTTT. As protein: CAWSPPSTEAFF.

This chain connects TRBV11-2 to TRBJ2-7, with D maybe TRBD1 (5 bases). V lost 5 bases and J lost 7, with 18 bases in between. The CDR3 is 14 amino acids. The germline gives CDR1 SGHAT, CDR2 FQNNGV. CDR3 amino acids: CASSPYLGAWEQYF. CDR3 in DNA: TGTGCCAGCAGCCCCTACTTAGGGGCATGGGAGCAGTACTTC.

In DNA form, the CDR3 reads TGCAGTGCTAGAAGGGACTATGGCTACACCTTC. Its translation is CSARRDYGYTF. V and J are TRBV20-1 and TRBJ1-2; no definite D call. From germline, CDR1 is DFQATT and CDR2 SNEGSKA (reference sequence). V was pared by 2 bases and J by 3 bases, with 4 bases between. The CDR3 has 11 amino acids.

The chain links TRBV6-6 to TRBJ1-2, with D perhaps TRBD1 (6 bases). V lost 5 bases and J lost 2, with 12 bases in between. This CDR3 has 14 amino acids. CDR1 and CDR2 (germline): MNHNY, SVGAGI (reference sequence). CDR3 region: CASSRKGGNYGYTF. The DNA of the CDR3 is TGTGCCAGCAGTCGAAAGGGGGGAAACTATGGCTACACCTTC.

V is TRBV28 and J is TRBJ2-2; D not certain. CDR1 MDHEN and CDR2 SYDVKM come from the germline V gene. The CDR3 is 13 residues long. Trimming took 2 bases from V and 7 from J, leaving 8 bases between them. The CDR3 sequence is CASSLRNGGELFF. The CDR3 nucleotides are TGTGCCAGCAGTTTACGGAATGGCGGGGAGCTGTTTTTT. Complete variable domain (other parts from reference TRBV28 and TRBJ2-2): DVKVTQSSRYLVKRTGEKVFLECVQDMDHENMFWYRQDPGLGLRLIYFSYDVKMKEKGDIPEGYSVSREKKERFSLILESASTNQTSMYLCASSLRNGGELFFGEGSRLTVL.

The V call is TRBV5-6, the J call TRBJ2-1; no definite D call. V was pared by 0 bases and J by 7 bases, with 8 bases between. The CDR3 extends over 13 amino acids. Germline V gene lookup returns CDR1 SGHDT and CDR2 YYEEEE. CDR3 nucleotide sequence: TGTGCCAGCAGCTTGGTATTTCGGAATGAGCAGTTCTTC. Encoded protein: CASSLVFRNEQFF.

V and J are TRBV27 and TRBJ2-1, with TRBD1 matching 11 bases. The V gene's germline CDR1 is MNHEY and CDR2 SMNVEV (reference sequence). Trimming removed 3 bases from V and 6 bases from J; junction bases left unmatched: 1. The CDR3 covers 14 residues. DNA of the CDR3: TGTGCCAGCAGTTTCGGGACAGGGGGCAATGAGCAGTTCTTC. Its protein is CASSFGTGGNEQFF.

This rearrangement joins TRBV13 to TRBJ2-2; possibly TRBD2 for D (6 bases). The CDR3 is 16 amino acids. V lost 4 bases to trimming and J lost 0 bases, with 12 bases between them. The V gene's germline CDR1 is PRHDT and CDR2 FYEKMQ (reference sequence). The CDR3 spells CASSSEEGANTGELFF. The DNA of the CDR3 is TGTGCCAGCAGCTCCGAGGAGGGCGCGAACACCGGGGAGCTGTTTTTT.

The chain carries TRBV6-1 and TRBJ2-4; 8 nucleotides line up with TRBD1. Germline V CDR1 and CDR2: MNHNS, SASEGT. The CDR3 extends over 16 amino acids. V was clipped by 2 bases and J by 0 bases; unmatched bases: 3. CDR3 protein: CASSERQGIAKNIQYF. DNA for the CDR3: TGTGCCAGCAGTGAACGACAGGGGATAGCCAAAAACATTCAGTACTTC.

V gene TRBV6-4 combines with J gene TRBJ2-1, with TRBD2 identical over 12 bases. The germline gives CDR1 MRHNA, CDR2 SNTAGT. The CDR3 has 15 amino acids. Trimming took 3 bases from V and 8 from J; bases not matched to a gene: 5. The CDR3, as DNA: TGTGCCAGCAGTGAAGAGACTAGCGGGGGATATGAGCAGTTCTTC. This translates into CASSEETSGGYEQFF.

The gene calls are TRBV4-2 and TRBJ1-6, with D unresolved. Trimming stripped 1 base from V and 7 bases from J, with 8 bases between. CDR1 and CDR2 from the germline V gene are LGHNA and YNFKEQ. CDR3 size: 14 residues. The CDR3 nucleotides read TGTGCCAGCAGCCAAGTAGGTGCCAATTCACCCCTCCACTTT. Protein product: CASSQVGANSPLHF.

The CDR3 DNA reads TGTGCCAGCAGCTTGGGGGGCAGGGGCACTGAAGCTTTCTTT. It is translated as CASSLGGRGTEAFF. The V gene is TRBV5-4, the J gene TRBJ1-1, with D perhaps matching TRBD1 (6 bases). This CDR3 spans 14 amino acids. V was shortened by 0 bases and J by 4 bases, with 10 bases between the two germline ends. Germline V gene data show CDR1 as SGHNT and CDR2 as YYREEE (reference sequence).

The CDR3 DNA is TGTGCCACCTATAATTTGGACAGCACAGATACGCAGTATTTT. Protein: CATYNLDSTDTQYF. J is TRBJ2-3 and V is TRBV6-1, with D hard to call. The V end lost 10 bases, the J end lost 0 bases, and 14 bases lay between the germline ends. The length of the CDR3 is 14 residues. CDR1 and CDR2 from the germline V gene are MNHNS and SASEGT.

The genes are TRBV6-6 and TRBJ1-1; TRBD1 matches 9 bases. Germline CDR1 is MNHNY and CDR2 is SVGAGI (reference sequence). The V gene end was trimmed by 0 bases and the J gene end by 3 bases; junction bases not matched to a gene: 5. The CDR3 loop spans 16 amino acids. CDR3 in amino acids: CASSYSTRQGDTEAFF. The CDR3 nucleotides read TGTGCCAGCAGTTACTCTACTAGACAGGGGGACACTGAAGCTTTCTTT.

This clone has just a few counts. The DNA for the CDR3 is TGTGCCAGCAGCGGGGAGCTACAGACAGGGTTACGTGGCTACACCTTC. It is translated as CASSGELQTGLRGYTF. The chain combines TRBV7-9 with TRBJ1-2; 7 bases line up with TRBD1. The CDR3 is made up of 16 amino acids. CDR1 is SEHNR and CDR2 is FQNEAQ in the germline V gene (reference sequence). V gave up 5 bases and J gave up 7 bases; unmatched junction bases: 16.

The chain links TRBV2 to TRBJ2-1; D unclear. The CDR3 covers 14 residues. Per the germline V gene, CDR1 is SNHLY and CDR2 is FYNNEI. Trimming cost V 4 bases and J 7 bases, with 14 bases left between them. CDR3 residues: CASSVLLSGNEQFF. DNA for the CDR3: TGTGCCAGCAGTGTTCTCTTATCGGGTAATGAGCAGTTCTTC.

This clone has more than one count but fewer than ten. The chain is built from TRBV4-1 and TRBJ1-4; possible D gene TRBD1, 5 bases. V gave up 2 bases and J gave up 7 bases, with 11 bases separating them. Germline assignment: CDR1 MGHRA and CDR2 YSYEKL. CDR3 length: 14 amino acids. Written as DNA, the CDR3 is TGCGCCAGCAGCCAAATGAGGGGTGGTGAAAAACTGTTTTTT. As protein: CASSQMRGGEKLFF.

In this sample, this clone turned up once. The chain employs TRBV2 and TRBJ2-7; D is unclear. This CDR3 has 11 amino acids. The V end was cut by 4 bases, the J end by 6 bases, with 7 bases between. Germline CDR1 reads SNHLY; CDR2 reads FYNNEI. CDR3 loop: CASSGRREQYF. CDR3 DNA sequence: TGTGCCAGCAGTGGGCGCCGCGAGCAGTACTTC.

The chain joins TRBV28 to TRBJ2-7; D might be TRBD1 or TRBD2, each matching 5 bases. This CDR3 has 16 amino acids. The V gene's germline CDR1 is MDHEN and CDR2 SYDVKM. The germline V and J ends were trimmed by 5 bases and 0 bases, with 17 bases remaining between them. CDR3 nucleotides: TGTGCCAGCAGTCCCTGGGACGGCACCCTCTCCTACGAGCAGTACTTC. It translates to CASSPWDGTLSYEQYF.

The gene calls are TRBV19 and TRBJ2-5; D possibly matches TRBD1 or TRBD2 (7 bases each). CDR1 and CDR2 (germline): LNHDA, SQIVND (reference sequence). The CDR3 runs to 18 residues. The V end was cut by 4 bases, the J end by 1 base, with 22 bases between. CDR3 sequence: CASSTPGEGAFIQETQYF. In DNA form, the CDR3 reads TGTGCCAGTAGTACCCCCGGGGAGGGGGCCTTTATCCAAGAGACCCAGTACTTC.

This chain links TRBV19 with TRBJ2-7; 11 nucleotides line up with TRBD1. After removal of 3 bases from V and 3 bases from J, the junction contained 4 bases not matched to a gene. Germline V lookup: CDR1 LNHDA, CDR2 SQIVND (reference sequence). The CDR3 totals 15 residues. CDR3 sequence reads: CASSIAGQGGYEQYF. The CDR3 DNA reads TGTGCCAGTAGTATTGCGGGACAGGGGGGCTACGAGCAGTACTTC.

This chain links TRBV4-1 with TRBJ1-3, with 7 nucleotides matching TRBD1. V lost 1 base and J lost 3; bases outside the gene matches: 9. This CDR3 spans 17 amino acids. Per germline, CDR1 MGHRA and CDR2 YSYEKL. CDR3 coding DNA: TGCGCCAGCAGCCAAGTTTTAAAGGGGGCAGATGGAAACACCATATATTTT. The encoded protein is CASSQVLKGADGNTIYF.

The chain links TRBV5-6 to TRBJ2-5; no clear D. The germline V and J ends were trimmed by 7 bases and 5 bases, with 12 bases remaining between them. The germline V gene encodes CDR1 SGHDT and CDR2 YYEEEE. The CDR3 totals 12 residues. This CDR3 reads CASLKGRETQYF. CDR3 DNA: TGTGCCAGCCTTAAGGGTCGGGAGACCCAGTACTTC.

This clone is judged medium-sized (0.01 to 0.1%). The V gene is TRBV27, the J gene TRBJ2-7; 8 bases are a match to TRBD2. V dropped 8 bases and J dropped 9; count of bases not matched to a gene: 9. The CDR3 has 12 residues. Germline V gene lookup returns CDR1 MNHEY and CDR2 SMNVEV (reference sequence). Here the CDR3 reads CASGGLGTRQYF. CDR3 nucleotides: TGTGCCAGCGGGGGACTAGGGACGAGGCAGTACTTC.